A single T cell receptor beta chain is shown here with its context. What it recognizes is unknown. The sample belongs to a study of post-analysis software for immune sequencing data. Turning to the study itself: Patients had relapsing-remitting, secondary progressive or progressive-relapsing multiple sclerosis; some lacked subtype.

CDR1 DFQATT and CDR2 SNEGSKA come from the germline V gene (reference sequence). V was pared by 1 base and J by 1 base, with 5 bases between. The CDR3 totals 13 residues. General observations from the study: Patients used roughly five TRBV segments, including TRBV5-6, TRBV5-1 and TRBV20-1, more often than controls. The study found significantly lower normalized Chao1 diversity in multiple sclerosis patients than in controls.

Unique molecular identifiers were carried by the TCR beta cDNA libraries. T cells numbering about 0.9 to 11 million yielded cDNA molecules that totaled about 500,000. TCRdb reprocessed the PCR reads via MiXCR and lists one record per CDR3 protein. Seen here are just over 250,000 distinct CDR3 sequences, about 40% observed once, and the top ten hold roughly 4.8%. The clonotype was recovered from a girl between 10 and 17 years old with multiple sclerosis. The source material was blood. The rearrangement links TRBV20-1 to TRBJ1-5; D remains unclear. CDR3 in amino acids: CSARVGSNQPQHF. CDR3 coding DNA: TGCAGTGCTAGAGTAGGGAGCAATCAGCCCCAGCATTTT.